This T cell receptor (beta chain) emerged from a study of T cell responses to AZD1222 COVID-19 vaccine listed by TCRdb under 2021. About the investigation overall: AZD1222 recipients given second doses at about 4 weeks or at about 12 weeks were pooled, since spike-specific TCR depth and breadth were not found to differ between the two schedules. TCR sequencing was performed for over 230 trial participants, of whom roughly 200 were given two doses of AZD1222 and approximately 25 were given two doses of MenACWY control vaccine. Enrollment into the trials was organized by age into subgroups of 18-55, 56-69 and 70-plus years, and those subgroups contained about 150, 27 and 61 TCR-sequenced participants, respectively. Here is what the overall study found, with its caveats: After two AZD1222 doses, both the breadth and the depth of spike-specific TCRs were significantly higher than at day 0 and than in MenACWY recipients. In the small 56-69-year group, the increase in depth fell short of significance, most likely because of low power. Conclusions about previously exposed vaccinees were limited because only six AZD1222 recipients were SARS-CoV-2 seropositive at baseline. Epitopes outside the regions mutated in the B.1.351 and B.1.1.7 variants were reportedly recognized by nearly half of the unique spike-specific TCRs. Participants were mostly white British, with more females than males. The authors suggested clonal diversity may have been underestimated. Because no day 14 peak-response samples were available, the repertoires could be characterized only after the peak T cell response. Vaccine-associated CD4 TCRs spanned the whole spike protein, with dominant responses in regions 160-218 and 743-854.

About this clone: No antigen is known for it. The sample holds no much larger clone one base away, and base qualities are not on file.

Deletion took 1 base off V and 4 bases off J, with a span of 13 bases between the germline ends. CDR1 SGHVS and CDR2 FQNEAQ were looked up in the germline V gene. The CDR3 spans 15 residues, from the cysteine through the phenylalanine. Only the CDR3 DNA stays, 45 bases, in frame from base 1. The CDR3 regions of human TCRbeta chains were analyzed by immunosequencing. For the original study's pipeline: TCRs in the repertoires were compared against a reference library of SARS-CoV-2-specific TCRs that had been generated with the MIRA antigen-specificity platform. Breadth was defined as the fraction of unique TCRs that were SARS-CoV-2-associated, and depth was defined as the fraction of total T cells that were SARS-CoV-2-associated. Using the MIRA data, every spike-specific TCR was mapped to the spike region that the TCR reacted to and assigned to either a CD4 or a CD8 class. Log10-transformed breadth and depth values were compared by one-way ANOVA with Sidak's multiple comparisons tests. Imported from immuneACCESS, the table was reduced by TCRdb to in-frame sequences with V and J called. These copies leave out some clones; in studies compared against another copy, an unresolved V gene accounts for under half, and the cause of the remainder is not known. The V and J calls and the clone size are those of that table, but D and trimming were determined from the DNA. The sample records approximately 140,000 clones, 88% of which are singletons. The ten largest clones capture roughly 15% of the sample.

What the time point label conveys for this sample: baseline before first vaccination. Vaccinee samples came from UK trials COV001 and COV002, including a single-blind randomized controlled phase 2/3 trial of AZD1222 (ChAdOx1 nCoV-19) in healthy adults. For TCRbeta chain sequencing, PBMC samples were collected from trial participants at day 0 and at day 28 after the second dose. The source was peripheral blood, collected on day 0 of AZD1222 vaccination. This clonotype originated in an adult in good health. This receptor chain uses TRBV7-8 and TRBJ1-2; the D segment could be TRBD1, given 5 matching bases. The DNA sequence is TGTGCCAGCAGCTTAGAGCTGGGACGGTTCTATGGCTACACCTTC. Its protein product is CASSLELGRFYGYTF.